One sample yielded the 31 T cell receptor beta chains listed below, sequenced in a study of vaccination effects on CD4 cells after COVID-19. Antigen-specific CD4+ T cell clonotypes were called by their expansion after viral peptide-pool culture in ViraFEST. Culture proceeded for approximately nine days, and CD4+ T cells were then isolated. Two-dose BNT162b2 or mRNA-1273 vaccination was given to participants. These TCRs are of unknown antigen specificity. This table comes from immunoSEQ multiplex PCR, and its TCRdb copy is limited to in-frame clones, with some not included. This table holds about 32,000 clones, 72% found once. The specimen comprised CD4+ T cells from PBMCs cultured with HCoV-229E spike peptides, sampled after COVID-19 vaccination. The receptor source for this set is a human donor who received a COVID-19 vaccine.

The J gene is TRBJ1-2, the V gene TRBV12-3 or TRBV12-4; TRBD1 is a possible D gene (5 bases). The CDR3 sequence is 13 residues long. V was pared by 3 bases and J by 4 bases, with 9 bases between. CDR3 residues: CASSLGGVYGYTF. In DNA, the CDR3 is TGTGCCAGCAGTTTGGGGGGGGTCTATGGCTACACCTTC.

The chain combines TRBV5-1 with TRBJ1-3; D uncertain. In germline, CDR1 is SGHRS, CDR2 YFSETQ. The CDR3 is 14 amino acids. Trimming pared 4 bases from V and 2 bases from J, leaving 10 bases between. DNA of the CDR3: TGCGCCAGCAGCCCAGAACTCCCTGGAAACACCATATATTTT. Its protein is CASSPELPGNTIYF.

V gene TRBV5-1 combines with J gene TRBJ2-3, with 9 bases fitting TRBD2. The CDR3 sequence is 16 residues long. Germline V gene data show CDR1 as SGHRS and CDR2 as YFSETQ. Trimming took 1 base from V and 5 from J; bases not matched to a gene: 8. The CDR3 bases are TGCGCCAGCAGCTTGTGGGCGGGGGGGCGGCAAGATACGCAGTATTTT. This encodes CASSLWAGGRQDTQYF. The full variable domain, in which reference TRBV5-1 and TRBJ2-3 provide the parts outside the CDR3, is KAGVTQTPRYLIKTRGQQVTLSCSPISGHRSVSWYQQTPGQGLQFLFEYFSETQRNKGNFPGRFSGRQFSNSRSEMNVSTLELGDSALYLCASSLWAGGRQDTQYFGPGTRLTVL.

V gene TRBV5-1 combines with J gene TRBJ2-7; 9 bases match TRBD2. J gave up 4 bases and V 0 bases, and 2 bases lay outside the gene matches. The CDR3 has 14 residues. Germline-derived CDR1 and CDR2 are SGHRS and YFSETQ. CDR3 amino acids: CASSLVAGEYEQYF. DNA for the CDR3: TGCGCCAGCAGCTTGGTAGCGGGAGAATACGAGCAGTACTTC.

The CDR3 spells CATRQGGGNQPQHF. The CDR3 nucleotides are TGTGCCACCCGGCAGGGGGGCGGGAATCAGCCCCAGCATTTT. The chain employs TRBV10-3 and TRBJ1-5; TRBD1 matches 7 bases. Trimming at V came to 10 bases and at J to 4 bases, leaving 10 bases not matched to a gene. This CDR3 comprises 14 residues. The germline CDR1 and CDR2 sequences are ENHRY and SYGVKD.

This clone was seen just once. The gene calls are TRBV7-6 and TRBJ1-4; unclear D gene. CDR3 size: 17 residues. V lost 2 bases and J 7 bases, leaving 20 bases between the germline ends. CDR1 is SGHVS, CDR2 FNYEAQ, per germline. DNA of the CDR3: TGTGCCAGCAGCTTATTTAGGCAGTCTGGTCGGGGTGAAAAACTGTTTTTT. Encoded protein: CASSLFRQSGRGEKLFF. The full variable domain, in which reference TRBV7-6 and TRBJ1-4 provide the parts outside the CDR3, is GAGVSQSPRYKVTKRGQDVALRCDPISGHVSLYWYRQALGQGPEFLTYFNYEAQQDKSGLPNDRFSAERPEGSISTLTIQRTEQRDSAMYRCASSLFRQSGRGEKLFFGSGTQLSVL.

The V and J genes are TRBV7-6 and TRBJ2-1; D is possibly TRBD2 (5 bases). CDR3 length equals 15 residues. Germline V CDR1 and CDR2: SGHVS, FNYEAQ. The V end was cut by 0 bases, the J end by 8 bases, with 14 bases between. CDR3 sequence: CASSLAQLVSDEQFF. CDR3 sequence (DNA): TGTGCCAGCAGCTTAGCTCAACTAGTCTCCGATGAGCAGTTCTTC.

This clone was picked up a small number of times. The chain couples TRBV27 to TRBJ2-2; 7 nucleotides line up with TRBD2. CDR1 and CDR2 from the germline V gene are MNHEY and SMNVEV (reference sequence). This CDR3 spans 14 amino acids. Trimming removed 2 bases from V and 4 bases from J; junction bases left unmatched: 1. The CDR3 reads CASSLAGVTGELFF. The CDR3 DNA is TGTGCCAGCAGTTTAGCGGGAGTCACCGGGGAGCTGTTTTTT.

As regards this clone: Germline and junction disagree at one end, which may indicate a read error. The chain recombines TRBV6-2 or TRBV6-3 with TRBJ1-5, with D perhaps TRBD1 (5 bases). The length of the CDR3 is 13 residues. Germline V gives CDR1 MNHEY, CDR2 SVGEGT. CDR3 in amino acids: CASSYGRVQPQHF. DNA for the CDR3: TGTGCTAGCAGTTACGGCAGGGTACAGCCCCAGCATTTT.

The genes are TRBV3-1 (or the pseudogene TRBV3-2) and TRBJ2-1; the D is unclear. This CDR3 is built from 13 residues. V lost 4 bases and J lost 5, with 9 bases in between. Looked up from germline, CDR1 is LGHDT and CDR2 is YNNKEL (reference sequence). The CDR3 nucleotides are TGTGCCAGCAGCCCACCCGGTAACAATGAGCAGTTCTTC. Its translation: CASSPPGNNEQFF.

The chain uses TRBV11-3 and TRBJ2-3, with TRBD1 matching 8 bases. The J segment lost 5 bases and the V segment lost 2 bases, leaving 6 bases of the junction unmatched. Germline V lookup: CDR1 SGHNT, CDR2 YENEEA. The CDR3 consists of 15 residues. CDR3 sequence: CASSLSQGAVDTQYF. CDR3 nucleotides: TGTGCCAGCAGCTTATCCCAGGGGGCGGTAGATACGCAGTATTTT.

The gene calls are TRBV6-4 and TRBJ2-3, with 9 bases fitting TRBD2. Germline CDR1 and CDR2: MRHNA and SNTAGT. The CDR3 is made up of 15 amino acids. Unmatched junction bases numbered 10, after V lost 7 bases and J lost 5 bases. CDR3 protein: CASTMTSGIGDTQYF. The CDR3 DNA reads TGTGCCAGCACTATGACTAGCGGAATCGGAGATACGCAGTATTTT.

The chain is built from TRBV6-5 and TRBJ2-1, with 8 bases that match TRBD2. Unmatched junction bases numbered 5, after V lost 6 bases and J lost 1 base. This CDR3 region has 15 residues. Germline V CDR1 and CDR2: MNHEY, SVGAGI. The CDR3 nucleotides are TGTGCCAGCAGGCGACTAGCGTCATCCTACAATGAGCAGTTCTTC. Translated, it gives CASRRLASSYNEQFF.

The rearrangement uses TRBV2 and TRBJ1-6; D unresolved. From germline, CDR1 is SNHLY and CDR2 FYNNEI. Trimming stripped 7 bases from V and 0 bases from J, with 10 bases between. CDR3 length equals 15 residues. In DNA form, the CDR3 reads TGTGCCAGCAAGGAGCAGAGCTCCTATAATTCACCCCTCCACTTT. Translation: CASKEQSSYNSPLHF.

The chain uses TRBV6-5 and TRBJ1-2, with 11 bases matching TRBD1. V was clipped by 7 bases and J by 7 bases; unmatched bases: 8. The CDR3 loop spans 14 amino acids. Per the germline V gene, CDR1 is MNHEY and CDR2 is SVGAGI. In nucleotides, the CDR3 is TGTGCCAGCACTCGGACAGGGGGCGTGAGTGGCTACACCTTC. Protein: CASTRTGGVSGYTF.

CDR3 amino acids: CASSVEGRVGSEAFF. As DNA, the CDR3 is TGTGCCAGCAGCGTAGAGGGCAGGGTGGGGTCTGAAGCTTTCTTT. The J gene is TRBJ1-1, the V gene TRBV9; weak D call: TRBD1 (5 bases). CDR1 is SGDLS and CDR2 is YYNGEE in the germline V gene. Trimming pared 0 bases from V and 6 bases from J, leaving 15 bases between. The CDR3 contains 15 residues.

The chain recombines TRBV14 with TRBJ2-3; 16 bases line up with TRBD2. Per the germline V gene, CDR1 is SGHDN and CDR2 is FVKESK. Unmatched junction bases numbered 13, after V lost 5 bases and J lost 5 bases. This CDR3 spans 19 amino acids. DNA of the CDR3: TGTGCCAGCAGCAACATCCTACCCGGGACTAGCGGGAGGGAAGATACGCAGTATTTT. Translated, it gives CASSNILPGTSGREDTQYF.

The V and J genes are TRBV10-3 and TRBJ2-2, with D perhaps assigned TRBD1 or TRBD2 (5 bases each). Germline lookup yields CDR1 ENHRY and CDR2 SYGVKD. The CDR3 loop spans 14 amino acids. V dropped 3 bases and J dropped 2 bases, with 7 bases sitting between them. The CDR3 sequence: CAISDRDNTGELFF. The CDR3 nucleotides read TGTGCCATCAGTGACAGGGACAACACCGGGGAGCTGTTTTTT.

This rearrangement joins TRBV6-1 to TRBJ1-5; possible D gene TRBD1, 5 bases. Deletions cut 0 bases from V and 2 bases from J, with 14 bases between. CDR1 MNHNS and CDR2 SASEGT come from the germline V gene. This CDR3 is 17 amino acids long. The CDR3 DNA follows: TGTGCCAGCAGTGAAGCGAGAACAGGTCGGGGCAATCAGCCCCAGCATTTT. Translated, it gives CASSEARTGRGNQPQHF.

The V and J genes are TRBV5-4 and TRBJ2-3; 7 bases line up with TRBD2. Trimming took 3 bases from V and 0 from J; bases not matched to a gene: 4. Per the germline V gene, CDR1 is SGHNT and CDR2 is YYREEE (reference sequence). The CDR3 extends over 15 amino acids. The CDR3 DNA is TGTGCCAGCAGCTACGGGAGGCCGAGCACAGATACGCAGTATTTT. The encoded protein is CASSYGRPSTDTQYF.

J is TRBJ1-6 and V is TRBV24-1; TRBD1 is a possible D gene (5 bases). Deletions cut 3 bases from V and 10 bases from J, with 9 bases between. Per the germline V gene, CDR1 is KGHDR and CDR2 is SFDVKD. This CDR3 region has 13 residues. The CDR3 is CATSDPRASPLHF. The DNA for the CDR3 is TGTGCCACCAGTGATCCCAGGGCATCACCCCTCCACTTT.

The gene calls are TRBV6-2 or TRBV6-3 and TRBJ1-5; D might be TRBD1 (6 bases). There are 20 residues in the CDR3. Germline V gene lookup returns CDR1 MNHEY and CDR2 SVGEGT. The V gene lost 1 base and the J gene lost 1 base, with 23 bases spanning the gap. Here the CDR3 DNA reads TGTGCCAGCAGTTACTTGCTCGCGCGGGGGCTATTAGGGAGCAATCAGCCCCAGCATTTT. The encoded protein is CASSYLLARGLLGSNQPQHF.

The chain employs TRBV2 and TRBJ1-4; D unresolved. The CDR3 length is 15 residues. V was pared by 6 bases and J by 8 bases, with 19 bases between. CDR1 is SNHLY, CDR2 FYNNEI, per germline. This CDR3 reads CASRKEGHYQEKLFF. CDR3 DNA sequence: TGTGCCAGCAGGAAAGAAGGCCATTATCAGGAAAAACTGTTTTTT. Full variable domain (outside the CDR3, taken from reference TRBV2 and TRBJ1-4): EPEVTQTPSHQVTQMGQEVILRCVPISNHLYFYWYRQILGQKVEFLVSFYNNEISEKSEIFDDQFSVERPDGSNFTLKIRSTKLEDSAMYFCASRKEGHYQEKLFFGSGTQLSVL.

The chain is built from TRBV20-1 and TRBJ1-6; D is unclear. The CDR3 length is 13 residues. Trimming removed 3 bases from V and 7 bases from J, with 10 bases in between. CDR1 is DFQATT, CDR2 SNEGSKA, per germline (reference sequence). For the CDR3, the DNA is TGCAGTGCTAGTGTAGGTAGAAATTCACCCCTCCACTTT. It codes for CSASVGRNSPLHF.

The gene calls are TRBV18 and TRBJ1-2; the match to TRBD1 covers 7 bases. Germline V gene lookup returns CDR1 KGHSH and CDR2 LQKENI. J lost 0 bases, V lost 3 bases, and 4 bases had no gene match. The CDR3 has 15 amino acids. CDR3 sequence reads: CASSPQGGPNYGYTF. The CDR3 DNA follows: TGTGCCAGCTCACCCCAGGGGGGACCTAACTATGGCTACACCTTC.

The rearrangement uses TRBV5-4 and TRBJ1-1; D ambiguous. Germline V gives CDR1 SGHNT, CDR2 YYREEE (reference sequence). Trimming shortened V by 4 bases and J by 5 bases, and 12 bases separated the two germline ends. CDR3 length: 13 amino acids. CDR3 bases: TGTGCCAGCAGCCGCGGGCGAGGGACTGAAGCTTTCTTT. Amino acid sequence: CASSRGRGTEAFF. Based on the CDR3 plus reference TRBV5-4 and TRBJ1-1, the full variable domain is ETGVTQSPTHLIKTRGQQVTLRCSSQSGHNTVSWYQQALGQGPQFIFQYYREEENGRGNFPPRFSGLQFPNYSSELNVNALELDDSALYLCASSRGRGTEAFFGQGTRLTVV.

The J gene is TRBJ2-2, the V gene TRBV5-1; tentatively, D is TRBD1 (5 bases). The CDR3 is made up of 14 amino acids. Trimming removed 2 bases from V and 6 bases from J, with 11 bases in between. Per germline, CDR1 SGHRS and CDR2 YFSETQ. The CDR3 DNA sequence: TGCGCCAGCAGCTTCCCGGACATCCCCGGGGAGCTGTTTTTT. This gives the protein CASSFPDIPGELFF.

This clone was detected a few times. The chain is built from TRBV18 and TRBJ2-7; D possibly corresponds to TRBD1 (6 bases). V gave up 3 bases and J gave up 0 bases, with 6 bases separating them. CDR3 length equals 13 residues. Looked up from germline, CDR1 is KGHSH and CDR2 is LQKENI. This CDR3 is CASSPDSSYEQYF. CDR3 nucleotides: TGTGCCAGCTCACCGGACAGCTCCTACGAGCAGTACTTC.

This chain connects TRBV3-1 (or the pseudogene TRBV3-2) to TRBJ1-4; 10 bases are shared with TRBD1. The CDR3 runs to 16 residues. The germline CDR1 and CDR2 sequences are LGHDT and YNNKEL (reference sequence). J gave up 10 bases and V 2 bases, and 10 bases lay outside the gene matches. CDR3 nucleotide sequence: TGTGCCAGCAGCCAATCGGGGGGACAGGGGCTCGGAAAACTGTTTTTT. Its protein is CASSQSGGQGLGKLFF.

By share, this clone counts as medium-sized. The V call is TRBV19, the J call TRBJ2-1, with 8 bases that match TRBD2. Per the germline V gene, CDR1 is LNHDA and CDR2 is SQIVND (reference sequence). V was clipped by 4 bases and J by 16 bases; unmatched bases: 6. This CDR3 region has 11 residues. CDR3 sequence: CASSKVGGEFF. The DNA of the CDR3 is TGTGCCAGTAGTAAGGTCGGGGGGGAATTCTTC.

This clone was counted a few times. The rearrangement joins TRBV18 to TRBJ1-6, with 8 bases identical to TRBD1. With 4 bases clipped from V and 10 bases from J, the junction kept 6 bases outside the gene matches. The germline gives CDR1 KGHSH, CDR2 LQKENI. The CDR3 totals 14 residues. The CDR3 reads CASSRTGGSSPLHF. CDR3 bases: TGTGCCAGCTCACGTACAGGGGGTAGCTCACCCCTCCACTTT.